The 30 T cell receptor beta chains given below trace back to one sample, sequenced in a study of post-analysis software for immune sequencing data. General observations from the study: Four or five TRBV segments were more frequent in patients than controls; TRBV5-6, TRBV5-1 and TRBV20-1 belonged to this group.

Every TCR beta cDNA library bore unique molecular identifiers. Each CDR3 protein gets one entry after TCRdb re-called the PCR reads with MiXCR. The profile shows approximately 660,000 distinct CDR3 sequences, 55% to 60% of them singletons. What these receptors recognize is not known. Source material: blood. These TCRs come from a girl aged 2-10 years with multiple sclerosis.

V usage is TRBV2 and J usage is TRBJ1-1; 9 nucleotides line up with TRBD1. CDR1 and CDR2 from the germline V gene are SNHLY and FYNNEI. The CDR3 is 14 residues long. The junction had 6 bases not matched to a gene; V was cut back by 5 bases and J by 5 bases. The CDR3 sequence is CASSPGQGTTEAFF. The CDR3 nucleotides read TGTGCCAGCAGTCCAGGACAGGGGACAACTGAAGCTTTCTTT.

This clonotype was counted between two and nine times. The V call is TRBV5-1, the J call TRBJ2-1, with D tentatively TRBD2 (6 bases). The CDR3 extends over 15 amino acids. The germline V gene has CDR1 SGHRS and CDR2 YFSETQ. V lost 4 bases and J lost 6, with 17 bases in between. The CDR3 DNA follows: TGCGCCAGCAGCCCCTATCGACTAGATATCAATGAGCAGTTCTTC. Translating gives CASSPYRLDINEQFF. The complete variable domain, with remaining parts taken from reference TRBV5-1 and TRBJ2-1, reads KAGVTQTPRYLIKTRGQQVTLSCSPISGHRSVSWYQQTPGQGLQFLFEYFSETQRNKGNFPGRFSGRQFSNSRSEMNVSTLELGDSALYLCASSPYRLDINEQFFGPGTRLTVL.

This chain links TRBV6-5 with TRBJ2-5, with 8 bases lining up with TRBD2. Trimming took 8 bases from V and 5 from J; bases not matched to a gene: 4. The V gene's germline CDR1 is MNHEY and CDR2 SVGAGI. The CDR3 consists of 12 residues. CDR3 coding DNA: TGTGCCAGCGGGCGGGGGGTGGAGACCCAGTACTTC. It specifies CASGRGVETQYF.

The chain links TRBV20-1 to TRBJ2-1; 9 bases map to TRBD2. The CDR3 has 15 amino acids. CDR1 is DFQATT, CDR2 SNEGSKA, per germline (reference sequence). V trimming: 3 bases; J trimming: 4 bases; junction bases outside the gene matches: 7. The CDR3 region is CSASPPSGVYNEQFF. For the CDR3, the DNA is TGCAGTGCTAGCCCTCCTAGCGGGGTTTACAATGAGCAGTTCTTC.

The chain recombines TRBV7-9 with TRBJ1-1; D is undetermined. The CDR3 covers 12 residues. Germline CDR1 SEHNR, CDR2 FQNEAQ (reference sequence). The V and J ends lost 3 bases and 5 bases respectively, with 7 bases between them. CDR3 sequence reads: CASSFPETEAFF. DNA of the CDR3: TGTGCCAGCAGCTTCCCGGAGACTGAAGCTTTCTTT.

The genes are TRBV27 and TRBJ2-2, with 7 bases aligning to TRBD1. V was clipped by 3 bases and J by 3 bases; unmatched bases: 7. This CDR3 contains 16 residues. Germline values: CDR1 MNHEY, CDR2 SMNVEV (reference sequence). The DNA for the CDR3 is TGTGCCAGCAGTTTTGAAGGGGGCCCGTACACCGGGGAGCTGTTTTTT. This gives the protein CASSFEGGPYTGELFF.

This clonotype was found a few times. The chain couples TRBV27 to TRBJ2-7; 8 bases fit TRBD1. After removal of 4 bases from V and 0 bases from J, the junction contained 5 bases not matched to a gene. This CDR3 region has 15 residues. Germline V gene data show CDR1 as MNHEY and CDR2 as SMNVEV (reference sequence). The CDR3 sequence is CASSYTGGSSYEQYF. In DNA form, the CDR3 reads TGTGCCAGCAGTTATACAGGGGGGAGCTCCTACGAGCAGTACTTC.

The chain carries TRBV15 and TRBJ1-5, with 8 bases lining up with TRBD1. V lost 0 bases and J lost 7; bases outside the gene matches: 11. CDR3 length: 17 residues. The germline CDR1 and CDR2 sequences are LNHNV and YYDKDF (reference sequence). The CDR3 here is CATSRDTTDRVGQPQHF. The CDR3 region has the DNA TGTGCCACCAGCAGAGATACCACGGACAGGGTGGGCCAGCCCCAGCATTTT. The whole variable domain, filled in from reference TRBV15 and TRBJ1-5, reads DAMVIQNPRYQVTQFGKPVTLSCSQTLNHNVMYWYQQKSSQAPKLLFHYYDKDFNNEADTPDNFQSRRPNTSFCFLDIRSPGLGDTAMYLCATSRDTTDRVGQPQHFGDGTRLSIL.

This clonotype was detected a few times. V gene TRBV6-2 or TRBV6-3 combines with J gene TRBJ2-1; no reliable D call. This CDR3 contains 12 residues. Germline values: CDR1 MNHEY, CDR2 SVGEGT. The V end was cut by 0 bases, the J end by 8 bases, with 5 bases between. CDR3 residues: CASSYSMDEQFF. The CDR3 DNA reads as TGTGCCAGCAGTTACTCGATGGATGAGCAGTTCTTC.

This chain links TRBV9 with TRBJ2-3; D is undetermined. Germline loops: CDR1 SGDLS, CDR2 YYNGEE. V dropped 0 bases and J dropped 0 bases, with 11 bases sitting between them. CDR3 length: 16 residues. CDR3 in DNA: TGTGCCAGCAGCGTAGCGTTAACAGCTAGCACAGATACGCAGTATTTT. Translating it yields CASSVALTASTDTQYF.

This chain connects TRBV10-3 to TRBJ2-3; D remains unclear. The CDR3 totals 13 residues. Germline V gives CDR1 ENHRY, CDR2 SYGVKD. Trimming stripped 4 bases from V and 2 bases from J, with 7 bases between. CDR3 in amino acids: CAISGPVTDTQYF. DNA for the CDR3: TGTGCCATCAGTGGGCCGGTCACAGATACGCAGTATTTT.

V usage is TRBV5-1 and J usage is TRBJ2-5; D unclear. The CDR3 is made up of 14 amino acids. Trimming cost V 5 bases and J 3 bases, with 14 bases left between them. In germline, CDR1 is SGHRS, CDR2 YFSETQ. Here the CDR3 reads CASSPKGRKETQYF. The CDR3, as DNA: TGCGCCAGCAGTCCTAAGGGCCGGAAAGAGACCCAGTACTTC. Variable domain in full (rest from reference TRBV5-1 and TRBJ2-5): KAGVTQTPRYLIKTRGQQVTLSCSPISGHRSVSWYQQTPGQGLQFLFEYFSETQRNKGNFPGRFSGRQFSNSRSEMNVSTLELGDSALYLCASSPKGRKETQYFGPGTRLLVL.

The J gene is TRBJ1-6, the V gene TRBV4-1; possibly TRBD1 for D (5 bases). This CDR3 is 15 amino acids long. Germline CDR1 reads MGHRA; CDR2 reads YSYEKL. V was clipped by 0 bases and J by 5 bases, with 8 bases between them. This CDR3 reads CASSQEGTDNSPLHF. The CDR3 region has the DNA TGCGCCAGCAGCCAAGAAGGGACGGATAATTCACCCCTCCACTTT.

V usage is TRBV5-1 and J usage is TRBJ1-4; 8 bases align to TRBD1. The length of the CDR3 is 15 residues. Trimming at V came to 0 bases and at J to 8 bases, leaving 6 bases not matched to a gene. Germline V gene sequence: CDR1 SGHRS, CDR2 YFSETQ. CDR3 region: CASSLGGQGEEKLFF. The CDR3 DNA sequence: TGCGCCAGCAGCTTGGGCGGACAGGGCGAAGAAAAACTGTTTTTT.

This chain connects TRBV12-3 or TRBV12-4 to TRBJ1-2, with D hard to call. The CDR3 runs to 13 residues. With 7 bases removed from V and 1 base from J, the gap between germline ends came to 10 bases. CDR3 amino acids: CASIPDFNYGYTF. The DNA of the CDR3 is TGTGCCAGCATCCCGGACTTTAACTATGGCTACACCTTC.

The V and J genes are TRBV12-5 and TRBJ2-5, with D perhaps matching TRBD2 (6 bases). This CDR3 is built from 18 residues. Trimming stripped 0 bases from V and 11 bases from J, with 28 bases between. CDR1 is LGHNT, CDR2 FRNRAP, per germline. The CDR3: CASGLVLGAGKGKREQYF. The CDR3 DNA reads TGTGCTAGTGGTTTGGTACTTGGTGCGGGAAAGGGAAAACGGGAGCAGTACTTC.

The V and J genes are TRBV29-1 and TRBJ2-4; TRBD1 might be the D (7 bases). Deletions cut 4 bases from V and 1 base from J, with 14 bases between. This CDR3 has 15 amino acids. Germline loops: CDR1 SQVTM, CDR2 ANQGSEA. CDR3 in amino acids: CSVAVAGGAKNIQYF. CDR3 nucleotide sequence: TGCAGCGTTGCGGTGGCAGGGGGGGCCAAAAACATTCAGTACTTC.

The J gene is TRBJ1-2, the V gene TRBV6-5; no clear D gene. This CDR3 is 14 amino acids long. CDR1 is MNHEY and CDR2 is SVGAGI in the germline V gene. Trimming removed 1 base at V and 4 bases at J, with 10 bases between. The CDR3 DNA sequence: TGTGCCAGCAGTTACTACGAGGGTTTCTATGGCTACACCTTC. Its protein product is CASSYYEGFYGYTF.

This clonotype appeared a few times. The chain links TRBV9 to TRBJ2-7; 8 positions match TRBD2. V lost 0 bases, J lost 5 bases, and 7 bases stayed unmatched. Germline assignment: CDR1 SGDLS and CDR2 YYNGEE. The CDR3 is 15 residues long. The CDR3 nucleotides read TGTGCCAGCAGCGTAGTCCCAAGCGGGAGAAACGAGCAGTACTTC. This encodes CASSVVPSGRNEQYF. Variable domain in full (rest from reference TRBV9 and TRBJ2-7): DSGVTQTPKHLITATGQRVTLRCSPRSGDLSVYWYQQSLDQGLQFLIQYYNGEERAKGNILERFSAQQFPDLHSELNLSSLELGDSALYFCASSVVPSGRNEQYFGPGTRLTVT.

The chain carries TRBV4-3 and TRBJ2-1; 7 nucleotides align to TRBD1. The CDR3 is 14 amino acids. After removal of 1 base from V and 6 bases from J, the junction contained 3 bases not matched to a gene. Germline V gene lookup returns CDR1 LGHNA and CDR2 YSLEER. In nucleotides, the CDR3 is TGCGCCAGCAGCCAAGTTGGGACAGTCAATGAGCAGTTCTTC. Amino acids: CASSQVGTVNEQFF.

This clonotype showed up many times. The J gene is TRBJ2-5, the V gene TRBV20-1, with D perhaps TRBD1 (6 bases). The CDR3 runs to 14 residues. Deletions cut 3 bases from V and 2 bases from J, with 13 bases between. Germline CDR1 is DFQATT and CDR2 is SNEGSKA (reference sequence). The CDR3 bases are TGCAGTGCTAGGACTCCCCAGGGGCAAGAGACCCAGTACTTC. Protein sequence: CSARTPQGQETQYF.

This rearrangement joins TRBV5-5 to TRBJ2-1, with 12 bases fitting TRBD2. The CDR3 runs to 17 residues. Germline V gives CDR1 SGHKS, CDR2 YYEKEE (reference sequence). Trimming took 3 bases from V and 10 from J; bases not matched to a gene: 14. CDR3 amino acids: CASSSGLAGIVQFEQFF. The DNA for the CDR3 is TGTGCCAGCAGCTCCGGACTAGCGGGGATTGTTCAATTCGAGCAGTTCTTC. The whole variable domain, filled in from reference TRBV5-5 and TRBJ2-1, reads DAGVTQSPTHLIKTRGQQVTLRCSPISGHKSVSWYQQVLGQGPQFIFQYYEKEERGRGNFPDRFSARQFPNYSSELNVNALLLGDSALYLCASSSGLAGIVQFEQFFGPGTRLTVL.

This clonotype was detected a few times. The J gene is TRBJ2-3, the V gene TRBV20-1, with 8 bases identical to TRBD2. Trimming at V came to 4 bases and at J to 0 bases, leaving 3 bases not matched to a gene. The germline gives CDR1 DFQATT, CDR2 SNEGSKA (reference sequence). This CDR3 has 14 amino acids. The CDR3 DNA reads TGCAGTGCTAATGGACTAGCTAGCACAGATACGCAGTATTTT. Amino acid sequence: CSANGLASTDTQYF.

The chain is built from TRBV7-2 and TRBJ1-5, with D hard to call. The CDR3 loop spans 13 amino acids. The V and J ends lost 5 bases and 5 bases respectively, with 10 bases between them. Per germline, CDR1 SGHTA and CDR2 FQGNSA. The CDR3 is CASSQTLDQPQHF. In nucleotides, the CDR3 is TGTGCCAGCAGCCAGACCTTGGATCAGCCCCAGCATTTT.

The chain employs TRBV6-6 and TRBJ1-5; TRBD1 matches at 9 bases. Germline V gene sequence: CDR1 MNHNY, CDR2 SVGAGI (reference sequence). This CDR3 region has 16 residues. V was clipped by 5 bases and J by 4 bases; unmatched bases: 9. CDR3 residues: CASSVGTGSVNQPQHF. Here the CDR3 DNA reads TGTGCCAGCAGTGTCGGGACAGGGAGTGTAAATCAGCCCCAGCATTTT.

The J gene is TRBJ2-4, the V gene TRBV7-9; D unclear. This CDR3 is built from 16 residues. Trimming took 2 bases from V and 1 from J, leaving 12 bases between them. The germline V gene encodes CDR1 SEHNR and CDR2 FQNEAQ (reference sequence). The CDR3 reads CASSLSQHGAKNIQYF. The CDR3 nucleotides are TGTGCCAGCAGCTTAAGTCAGCACGGGGCCAAAAACATTCAGTACTTC.

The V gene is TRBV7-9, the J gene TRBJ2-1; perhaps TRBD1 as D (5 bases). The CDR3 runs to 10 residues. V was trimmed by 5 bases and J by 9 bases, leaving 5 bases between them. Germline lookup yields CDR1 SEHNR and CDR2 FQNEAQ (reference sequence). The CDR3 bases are TGTGCCAGCAGCGGGGCTGAGCAGTTCTTC. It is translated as CASSGAEQFF. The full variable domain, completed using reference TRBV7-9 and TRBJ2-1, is DTGVSQNPRHKITKRGQNVTFRCDPISEHNRLYWYRQTLGQGPEFLTYFQNEAQLEKSRLLSDRFSAERPKGSFSTLEIQRTEQGDSAMYLCASSGAEQFFGPGTRLTVL.

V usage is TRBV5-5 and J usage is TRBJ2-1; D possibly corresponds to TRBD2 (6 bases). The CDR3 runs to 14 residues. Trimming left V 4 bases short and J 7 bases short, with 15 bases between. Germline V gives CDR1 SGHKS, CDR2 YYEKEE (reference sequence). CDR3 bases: TGTGCCAGCAGCCGGGAATGGGCGGGGAATGAGCAGTTCTTC. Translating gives CASSREWAGNEQFF.

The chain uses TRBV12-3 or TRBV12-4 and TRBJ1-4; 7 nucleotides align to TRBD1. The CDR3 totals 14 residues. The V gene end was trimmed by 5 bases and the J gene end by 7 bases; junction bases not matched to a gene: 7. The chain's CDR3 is CASSPTGKAEKLFF. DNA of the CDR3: TGTGCCAGCAGTCCGACAGGGAAGGCTGAAAAACTGTTTTTT.

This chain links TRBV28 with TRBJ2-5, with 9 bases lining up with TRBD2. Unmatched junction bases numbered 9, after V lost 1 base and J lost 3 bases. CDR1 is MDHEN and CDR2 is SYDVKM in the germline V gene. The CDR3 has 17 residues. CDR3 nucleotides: TGTGCCAGCAGTTTATATTCCGGACTAGCGCAAAAAGAGACCCAGTACTTC. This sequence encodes CASSLYSGLAQKETQYF.